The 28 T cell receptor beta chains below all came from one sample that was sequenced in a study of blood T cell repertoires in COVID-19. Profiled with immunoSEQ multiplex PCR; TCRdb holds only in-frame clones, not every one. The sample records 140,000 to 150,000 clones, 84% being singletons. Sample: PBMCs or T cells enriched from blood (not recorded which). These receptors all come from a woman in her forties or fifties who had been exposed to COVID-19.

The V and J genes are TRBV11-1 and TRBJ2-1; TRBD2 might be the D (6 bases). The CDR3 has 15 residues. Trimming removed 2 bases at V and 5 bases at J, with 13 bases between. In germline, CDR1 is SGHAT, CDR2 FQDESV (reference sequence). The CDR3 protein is CASSLHGGNNNEQFF. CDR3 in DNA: TGTGCCAGCAGCTTACATGGCGGGAACAACAATGAGCAGTTCTTC.

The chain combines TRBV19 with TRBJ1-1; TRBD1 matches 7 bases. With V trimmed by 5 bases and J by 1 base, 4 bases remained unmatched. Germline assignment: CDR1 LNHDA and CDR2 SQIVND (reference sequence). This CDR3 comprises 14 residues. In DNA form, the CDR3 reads TGTGCCAGTAGTGGACAGGAGCCGAACACTGAAGCTTTCTTT. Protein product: CASSGQEPNTEAFF.

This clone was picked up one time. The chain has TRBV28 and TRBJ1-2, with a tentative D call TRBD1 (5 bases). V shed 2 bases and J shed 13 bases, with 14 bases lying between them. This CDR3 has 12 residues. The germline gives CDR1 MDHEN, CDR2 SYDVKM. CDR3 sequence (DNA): TGTGCCAGCAGTTTAATGGGGGGTACAGGCACCTTC. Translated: CASSLMGGTGTF.

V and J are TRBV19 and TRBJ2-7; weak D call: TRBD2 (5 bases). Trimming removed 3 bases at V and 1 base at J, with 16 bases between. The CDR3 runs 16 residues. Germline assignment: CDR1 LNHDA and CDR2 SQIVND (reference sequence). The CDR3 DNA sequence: TGTGCCAGTAGTATGGTCCCCCGGGGTCCATCCTACGAGCAGTACTTC. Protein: CASSMVPRGPSYEQYF.

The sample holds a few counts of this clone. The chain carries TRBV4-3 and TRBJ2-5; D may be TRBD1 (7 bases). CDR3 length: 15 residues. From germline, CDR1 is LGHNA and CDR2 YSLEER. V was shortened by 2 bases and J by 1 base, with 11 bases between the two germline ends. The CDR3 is CASSQYRGGQETQYF. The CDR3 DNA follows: TGCGCCAGCAGCCAATACAGGGGAGGCCAAGAGACCCAGTACTTC.

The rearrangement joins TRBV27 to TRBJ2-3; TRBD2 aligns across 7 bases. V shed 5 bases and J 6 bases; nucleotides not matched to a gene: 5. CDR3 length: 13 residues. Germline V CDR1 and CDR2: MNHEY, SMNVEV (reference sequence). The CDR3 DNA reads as TGTGCCAGCAGTCGGGGGGTCACGGATACGCAGTATTTT. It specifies CASSRGVTDTQYF.

The DNA for the CDR3 is TGTGCCAGCAGTTACAGCTACCGGGACAGTGGCTACACCTTC. Its protein is CASSYSYRDSGYTF. The V call is TRBV27, the J call TRBJ1-2; 7 bases are a match to TRBD1. Germline CDR1 reads MNHEY; CDR2 reads SMNVEV (reference sequence). The CDR3 loop spans 14 amino acids. Germline trimming cut 4 bases from V and 7 bases from J; bases unmatched to any gene: 9.

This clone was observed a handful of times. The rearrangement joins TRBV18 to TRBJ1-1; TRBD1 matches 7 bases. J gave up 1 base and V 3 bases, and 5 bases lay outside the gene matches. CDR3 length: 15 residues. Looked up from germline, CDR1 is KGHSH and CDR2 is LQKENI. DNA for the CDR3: TGTGCCAGCTCACCGAACAGGGGTTCGAACACTGAAGCTTTCTTT. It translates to CASSPNRGSNTEAFF.

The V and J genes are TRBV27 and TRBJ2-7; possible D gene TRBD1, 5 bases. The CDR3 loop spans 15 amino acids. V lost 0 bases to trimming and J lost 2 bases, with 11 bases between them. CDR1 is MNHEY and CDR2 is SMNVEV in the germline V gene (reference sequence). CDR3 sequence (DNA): TGTGCCAGCAGTTTATCGTTAGGGGTTCCCTACGAGCAGTACTTC. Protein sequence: CASSLSLGVPYEQYF.

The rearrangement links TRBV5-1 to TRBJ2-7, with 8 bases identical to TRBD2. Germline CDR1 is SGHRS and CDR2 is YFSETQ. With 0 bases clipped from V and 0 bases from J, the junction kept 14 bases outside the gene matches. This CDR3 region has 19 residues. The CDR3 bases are TGCGCCAGCAGCTTGGGGGCGGAGGGTGCGGGAGGACTCTCCTACGAGCAGTACTTC. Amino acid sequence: CASSLGAEGAGGLSYEQYF.

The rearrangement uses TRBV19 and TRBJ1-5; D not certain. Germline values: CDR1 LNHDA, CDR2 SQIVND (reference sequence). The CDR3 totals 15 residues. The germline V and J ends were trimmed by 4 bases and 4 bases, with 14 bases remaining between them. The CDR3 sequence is CASSTRPTKNQPQHF. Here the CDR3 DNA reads TGTGCCAGTAGTACTCGACCGACTAAGAATCAGCCCCAGCATTTT. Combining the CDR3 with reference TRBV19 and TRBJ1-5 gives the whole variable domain DGGITQSPKYLFRKEGQNVTLSCEQNLNHDAMYWYRQDPGQGLRLIYYSQIVNDFQKGDIAEGYSVSREKKESFPLTVTSAQKNPTAFYLCASSTRPTKNQPQHFGDGTRLSIL.

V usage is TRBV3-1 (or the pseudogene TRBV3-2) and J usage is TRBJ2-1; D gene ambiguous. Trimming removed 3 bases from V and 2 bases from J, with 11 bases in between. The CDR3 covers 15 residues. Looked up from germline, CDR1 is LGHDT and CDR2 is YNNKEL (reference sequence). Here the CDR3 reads CASSQSEFPYNEQFF. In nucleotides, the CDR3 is TGTGCCAGCAGCCAGAGCGAGTTCCCCTACAATGAGCAGTTCTTC.

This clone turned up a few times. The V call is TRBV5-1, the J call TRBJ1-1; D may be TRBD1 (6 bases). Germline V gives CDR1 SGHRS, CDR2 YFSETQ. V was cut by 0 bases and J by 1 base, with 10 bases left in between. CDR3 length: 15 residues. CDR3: CASSLAGGQNTEAFF. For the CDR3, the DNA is TGCGCCAGCAGCTTGGCGGGGGGACAGAACACTGAAGCTTTCTTT.

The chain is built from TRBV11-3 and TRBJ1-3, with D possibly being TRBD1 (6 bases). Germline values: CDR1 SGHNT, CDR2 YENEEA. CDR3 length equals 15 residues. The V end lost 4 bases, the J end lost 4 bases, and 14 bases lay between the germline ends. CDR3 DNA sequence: TGTGCCAGCAGCTCCTTCGGGGGGGCAGGAAACACCATATATTTT. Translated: CASSSFGGAGNTIYF.

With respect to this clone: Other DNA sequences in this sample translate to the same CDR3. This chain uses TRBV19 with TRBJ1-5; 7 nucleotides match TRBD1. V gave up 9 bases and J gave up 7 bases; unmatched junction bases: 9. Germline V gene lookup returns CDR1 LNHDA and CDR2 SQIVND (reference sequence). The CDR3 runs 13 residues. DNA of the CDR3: TGTGCCAGCTCTCGGACAGGTGGCCAGCCCCAGCATTTT. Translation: CASSRTGGQPQHF.

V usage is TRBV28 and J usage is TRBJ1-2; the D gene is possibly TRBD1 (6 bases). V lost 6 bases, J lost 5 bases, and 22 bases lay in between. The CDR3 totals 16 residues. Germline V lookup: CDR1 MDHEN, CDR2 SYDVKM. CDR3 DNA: TGTGCCAGCAGCCCTGAGAGGGGGGGGTATGGGTATGGCTACACCTTC. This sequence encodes CASSPERGGYGYGYTF.

In nucleotides, the CDR3 is TGTGCCAGCAGTTTATTCCCGGCAGGGGGCAATTCACCCCTCCACTTT. Encoded protein: CASSLFPAGGNSPLHF. This chain connects TRBV27 to TRBJ1-6; TRBD1 matches at 8 bases. Germline V gene sequence: CDR1 MNHEY, CDR2 SMNVEV (reference sequence). V was clipped by 1 base and J by 7 bases; unmatched bases: 6. This CDR3 comprises 16 residues.

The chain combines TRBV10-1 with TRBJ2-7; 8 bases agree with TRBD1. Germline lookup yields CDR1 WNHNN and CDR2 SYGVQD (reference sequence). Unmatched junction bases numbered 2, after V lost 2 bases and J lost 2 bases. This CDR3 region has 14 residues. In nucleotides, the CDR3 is TGCGCCAGCAGTGAGACGGGACAGGCCTACGAGCAGTACTTC. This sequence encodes CASSETGQAYEQYF.

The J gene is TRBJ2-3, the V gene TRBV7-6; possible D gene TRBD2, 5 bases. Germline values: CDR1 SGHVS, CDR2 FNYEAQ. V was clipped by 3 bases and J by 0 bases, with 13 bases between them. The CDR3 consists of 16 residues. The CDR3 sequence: CASSFTLRGSTDTQYF. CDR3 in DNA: TGTGCCAGCAGCTTCACCTTACGGGGTAGCACAGATACGCAGTATTTT.

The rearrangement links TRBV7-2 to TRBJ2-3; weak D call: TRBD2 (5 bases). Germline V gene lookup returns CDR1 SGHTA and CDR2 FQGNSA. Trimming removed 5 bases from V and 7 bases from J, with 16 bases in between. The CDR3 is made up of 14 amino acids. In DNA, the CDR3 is TGTGCCAGCAGCCCCGCCTCGGGGATTCATACGCAGTATTTT. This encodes CASSPASGIHTQYF.

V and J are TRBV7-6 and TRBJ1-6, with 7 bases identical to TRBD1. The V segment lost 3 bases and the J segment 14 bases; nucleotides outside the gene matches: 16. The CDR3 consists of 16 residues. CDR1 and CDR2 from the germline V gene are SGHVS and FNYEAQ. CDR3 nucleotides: TGTGCCAGCAGCTTTGGACAGGTCCGGGGTGAAGGAACCCTCCACTTT. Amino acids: CASSFGQVRGEGTLHF.

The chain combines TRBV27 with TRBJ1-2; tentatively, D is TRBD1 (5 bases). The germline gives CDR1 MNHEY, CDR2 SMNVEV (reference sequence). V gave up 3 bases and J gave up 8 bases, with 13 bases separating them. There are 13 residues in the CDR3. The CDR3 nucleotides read TGTGCCAGCAGTTTCGGGGGTTCAGGGGGCTACACCTTC. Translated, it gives CASSFGGSGGYTF.

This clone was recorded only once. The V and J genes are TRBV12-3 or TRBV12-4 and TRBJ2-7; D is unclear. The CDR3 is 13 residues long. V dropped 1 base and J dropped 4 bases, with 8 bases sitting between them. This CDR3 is CASSLGQLYEQYF. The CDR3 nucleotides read TGTGCCAGCAGTTTAGGGCAGTTATACGAGCAGTACTTC.

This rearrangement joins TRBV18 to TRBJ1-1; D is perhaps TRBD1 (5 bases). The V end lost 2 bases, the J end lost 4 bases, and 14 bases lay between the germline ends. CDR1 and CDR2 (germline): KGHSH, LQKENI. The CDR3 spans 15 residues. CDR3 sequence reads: CASSPLGQGGTEAFF. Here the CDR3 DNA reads TGTGCCAGCTCACCATTAGGGCAGGGAGGCACTGAAGCTTTCTTT.

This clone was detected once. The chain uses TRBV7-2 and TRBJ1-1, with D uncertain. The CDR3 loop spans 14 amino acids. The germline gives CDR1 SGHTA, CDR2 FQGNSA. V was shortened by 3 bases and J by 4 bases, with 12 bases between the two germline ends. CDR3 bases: TGTGCCAGCAGCTTTCGGGATTCTAGCACTGAAGCTTTCTTT. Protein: CASSFRDSSTEAFF.

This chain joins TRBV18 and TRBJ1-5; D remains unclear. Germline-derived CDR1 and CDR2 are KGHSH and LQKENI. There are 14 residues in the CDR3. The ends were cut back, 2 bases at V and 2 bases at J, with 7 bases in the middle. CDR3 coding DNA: TGTGCCAGCTCACCAACATCTCGCAATCAGCCCCAGCATTTT. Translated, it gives CASSPTSRNQPQHF.

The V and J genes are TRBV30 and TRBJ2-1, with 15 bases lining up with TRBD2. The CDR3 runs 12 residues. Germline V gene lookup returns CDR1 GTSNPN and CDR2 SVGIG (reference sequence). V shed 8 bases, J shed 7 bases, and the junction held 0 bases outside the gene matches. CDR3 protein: CAGTSGGNEQFF. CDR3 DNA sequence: TGTGCCGGGACTAGCGGGGGGAATGAGCAGTTCTTC.

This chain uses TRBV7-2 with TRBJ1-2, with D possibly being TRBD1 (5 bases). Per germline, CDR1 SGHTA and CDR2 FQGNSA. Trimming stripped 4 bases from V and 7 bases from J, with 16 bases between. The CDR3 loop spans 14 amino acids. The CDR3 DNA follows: TGTGCCAGCAGCTCCCGCAGGGAATTTCCTGGCTACACCTTC. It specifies CASSSRREFPGYTF.